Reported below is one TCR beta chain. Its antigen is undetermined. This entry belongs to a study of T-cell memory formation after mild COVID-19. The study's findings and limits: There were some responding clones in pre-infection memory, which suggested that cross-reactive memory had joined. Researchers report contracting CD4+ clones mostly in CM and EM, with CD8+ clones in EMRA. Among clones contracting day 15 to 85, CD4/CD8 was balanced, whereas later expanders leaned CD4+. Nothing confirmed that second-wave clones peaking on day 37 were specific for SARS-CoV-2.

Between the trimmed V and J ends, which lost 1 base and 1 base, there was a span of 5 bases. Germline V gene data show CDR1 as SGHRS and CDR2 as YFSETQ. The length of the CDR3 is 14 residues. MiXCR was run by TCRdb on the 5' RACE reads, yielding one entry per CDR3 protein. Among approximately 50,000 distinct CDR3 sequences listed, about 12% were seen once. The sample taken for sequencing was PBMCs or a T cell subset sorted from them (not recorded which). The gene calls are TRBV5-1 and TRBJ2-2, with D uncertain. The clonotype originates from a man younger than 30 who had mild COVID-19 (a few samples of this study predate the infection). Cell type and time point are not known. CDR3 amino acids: CASSLWLNTGELFF. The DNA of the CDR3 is TGCGCCAGCAGCTTGTGGCTGAACACCGGGGAGCTGTTTTTT.